The 24 T cell receptor beta chains below were found in one sample sequenced in a study of graft-versus-host responses after intestinal transplantation. Sequencing used immunoSEQ multiplex PCR; TCRdb keeps in-frame clones, though not all of them. This table holds 85,000 to 100,000 clones, 85% to 95% found once. These receptors are not linked to any known antigen. The specimen comprised unstimulated CD4+ T cells sorted from spleen or lymph node cells, sampled before transplant. These receptor sequences come from a human donor who was the organ donor for an intestinal transplant.

The chain has TRBV9 and TRBJ2-1; D is unresolved. V lost 4 bases, J lost 8 bases, and 7 bases lay in between. Germline loops: CDR1 SGDLS, CDR2 YYNGEE. The CDR3 is made up of 11 amino acids. CDR3 nucleotide sequence: TGTGCCAGCAGCTTGACTTATGAGCAGTTCTTC. The encoded protein is CASSLTYEQFF.

The chain combines TRBV5-1 with TRBJ2-3, with 10 bases that match TRBD2. Losses at the gene ends were 1 base for V and 4 bases for J; bases not matched to a gene: 6. Per the germline V gene, CDR1 is SGHRS and CDR2 is YFSETQ. CDR3 length: 16 residues. The CDR3 DNA reads as TGCGCCAGCAGCTTGCCAGCGGGGGGGTGGTCAGATACGCAGTATTTT. Encoded protein: CASSLPAGGWSDTQYF.

V gene TRBV19 combines with J gene TRBJ2-3; 9 bases align to TRBD2. The CDR3 runs to 14 residues. V was clipped by 3 bases and J by 4 bases; unmatched bases: 2. CDR1 is LNHDA, CDR2 SQIVND, per germline (reference sequence). The chain's CDR3 is CASSMAGGPDTQYF. The CDR3 coding sequence is TGTGCCAGTAGTATGGCGGGGGGGCCAGATACGCAGTATTTT.

The gene calls are TRBV19 and TRBJ1-2; tentative D call: TRBD1 (5 bases). CDR3 length equals 15 residues. With 5 bases removed from V and 8 bases from J, the gap between germline ends came to 21 bases. Germline V gives CDR1 LNHDA, CDR2 SQIVND (reference sequence). Written as DNA, the CDR3 is TGTGCCAGTAGTGATCAAGTCCATGGGGCCCCCGGCTACACCTTC. Translation gives CASSDQVHGAPGYTF.

As DNA, the CDR3 is TGTGCCAGCAGCCAAGAGGACAGGGGGGGCACAGATACGCAGTATTTT. Translation gives CASSQEDRGGTDTQYF. The chain combines TRBV4-2 with TRBJ2-3; 10 bases line up with TRBD1. This CDR3 region has 16 residues. The germline CDR1 and CDR2 sequences are LGHNA and YNFKEQ. With V trimmed by 0 bases and J by 1 base, 1 base remained unmatched.

The chain joins TRBV7-9 to TRBJ2-5; 8 nucleotides match TRBD2. The germline V gene has CDR1 SEHNR and CDR2 FQNEAQ (reference sequence). V gave up 4 bases and J gave up 5 bases; unmatched junction bases: 6. The CDR3 sequence is 14 residues long. The CDR3 region is CASSWTSRRETQYF. The CDR3 DNA reads TGTGCCAGCAGCTGGACTAGCAGGCGCGAGACCCAGTACTTC.

The gene calls are TRBV10-3 and TRBJ1-1, with a tentative D call TRBD1 (6 bases). The CDR3 length is 12 residues. In germline, CDR1 is ENHRY, CDR2 SYGVKD. Trimming shortened V by 4 bases and J by 9 bases, and 12 bases separated the two germline ends. The CDR3 protein is CAISGMGAQAFF. In DNA form, the CDR3 reads TGTGCCATCAGTGGTATGGGGGCCCAAGCTTTCTTT.

The chain employs TRBV7-9 and TRBJ2-4; the D is unclear. Trimming pared 4 bases from V and 0 bases from J, leaving 13 bases between. Germline-derived CDR1 and CDR2 are SEHNR and FQNEAQ (reference sequence). This CDR3 has 16 residues. The CDR3 coding sequence is TGTGCCAGCAGCTCAGGATTCCTTATAGCCAAAAACATTCAGTACTTC. Amino acid sequence: CASSSGFLIAKNIQYF.

The chain is built from TRBV9 and TRBJ2-7, with D possibly TRBD1 on 6 matching bases. The V end was cut by 10 bases, the J end by 9 bases, with 17 bases between. CDR3 length equals 11 residues. The germline gives CDR1 SGDLS, CDR2 YYNGEE. CDR3 bases: TGTGCCTCCCCGGGGACGGACAGGCAGTACTTC. Amino acid sequence: CASPGTDRQYF.

The rearrangement joins TRBV5-6 to TRBJ1-1, with D tentatively TRBD1 (5 bases). Trimming took 3 bases from V and 5 from J, leaving 14 bases between them. Germline V gene data show CDR1 as SGHDT and CDR2 as YYEEEE. The CDR3 length is 14 residues. The DNA for the CDR3 is TGTGCCAGCAGCTACACCCAGGGCTGGACTGAAGCTTTCTTT. Residues: CASSYTQGWTEAFF.

The J gene is TRBJ2-1, the V gene TRBV10-3; D is perhaps TRBD1 (5 bases). The V and J ends lost 5 bases and 4 bases respectively, with 12 bases between them. The CDR3 covers 14 residues. Germline-derived CDR1 and CDR2 are ENHRY and SYGVKD. CDR3 sequence (DNA): TGTGCCATCAGTAAAGATCAGGGATACAATGAGCAGTTCTTC. As protein: CAISKDQGYNEQFF.

The chain recombines TRBV4-2 with TRBJ2-7; TRBD2 is a possible D gene (5 bases). Trimming pared 3 bases from V and 4 bases from J, leaving 10 bases between. Germline assignment: CDR1 LGHNA and CDR2 YNFKEQ. The CDR3 runs 13 residues. The CDR3 DNA follows: TGTGCCAGCAGCCAGAGGGTAAAGTACGAGCAGTACTTC. It specifies CASSQRVKYEQYF.

This clone is a singleton in its sample. The chain uses TRBV6-1 and TRBJ2-3, with D maybe TRBD2 (7 bases). Germline assignment: CDR1 MNHNS and CDR2 SASEGT. The length of the CDR3 is 15 residues. The V end lost 6 bases, the J end lost 3 bases, and 16 bases lay between the germline ends. DNA for the CDR3: TGTGCCAGCAGGGGGGCGGGGGCACAGACAGATACGCAGTATTTT. Encoded protein: CASRGAGAQTDTQYF.

The chain combines TRBV5-1 with TRBJ2-1; 8 nucleotides line up with TRBD2. Per germline, CDR1 SGHRS and CDR2 YFSETQ. The length of the CDR3 is 16 residues. With V trimmed by 1 base and J by 8 bases, 11 bases remained unmatched. The CDR3 DNA is TGCGCCAGCAGCTTGAATAGCGGGATTTCTACAGATGAGCAGTTCTTC. It is translated as CASSLNSGISTDEQFF.

The chain combines TRBV30 with TRBJ2-5; perhaps TRBD2 as D (6 bases). CDR3 size: 11 residues. Trimming stripped 5 bases from V and 4 bases from J, with 8 bases between. CDR1 GTSNPN and CDR2 SVGIG come from the germline V gene (reference sequence). CDR3: CAWRGGETQYF. The CDR3 nucleotides are TGTGCCTGGCGGGGAGGAGAGACCCAGTACTTC. Using reference TRBV30 and TRBJ2-5 for the parts outside the CDR3, the full variable domain is SQTIHQWPATLVQPVGSPLSLECTVEGTSNPNLYWYRQAAGRGLQLLFYSVGIGQISSEVPQNLSASRPQDRQFILSSKKLLLSDSGFYLCAWRGGETQYFGPGTRLLVL.

This chain uses TRBV5-6 with TRBJ2-3; 10 positions agree with TRBD2. The junction had 2 bases not matched to a gene; V was cut back by 0 bases and J by 1 base. Germline CDR1 reads SGHDT; CDR2 reads YYEEEE. The CDR3 has 16 amino acids. Here the CDR3 DNA reads TGTGCCAGCAGCTTGGGCCTAGCGGGAGGCACAGATACGCAGTATTTT. Translating gives CASSLGLAGGTDTQYF.

This clone was observed a few times. The chain links TRBV6-5 to TRBJ1-5; D is undetermined. V lost 2 bases, J lost 0 bases, and 8 bases lay in between. The germline V gene encodes CDR1 MNHEY and CDR2 SVGAGI. CDR3 length: 15 residues. CDR3 nucleotide sequence: TGTGCCAGCAGTTACGTAGCTCTTAGCAATCAGCCCCAGCATTTT. This codes for CASSYVALSNQPQHF.

The J gene is TRBJ2-5, the V gene TRBV5-4; 7 nucleotides line up with TRBD1. Germline V gives CDR1 SGHNT, CDR2 YYREEE (reference sequence). This CDR3 has 14 amino acids. V lost 3 bases, J lost 2 bases, and 4 bases stayed unmatched. The chain's CDR3 is CASSWTDRQETQYF. The CDR3 DNA follows: TGTGCCAGCAGCTGGACGGACAGGCAAGAGACCCAGTACTTC.

This sequence joins TRBV10-2 and TRBJ2-5; TRBD2 aligns across 8 bases. V was clipped by 3 bases and J by 3 bases; unmatched bases: 6. The CDR3 runs 15 residues. Germline CDR1 WSHSY, CDR2 SAAADI. CDR3 sequence: CASSDTGLGKETQYF. CDR3 coding DNA: TGCGCCAGCAGTGATACGGGACTAGGGAAAGAGACCCAGTACTTC.

This clone was counted once. The chain employs TRBV11-1 and TRBJ2-7; D possibly corresponds to TRBD1 (6 bases). With 5 bases removed from V and 6 bases from J, the gap between germline ends came to 17 bases. The CDR3 covers 14 residues. Germline CDR1 SGHAT, CDR2 FQDESV (reference sequence). Written as DNA, the CDR3 is TGTGCCAGCAGCCCGACGGGACACCTTTTCGAGCAGTACTTC. Translated: CASSPTGHLFEQYF.

This chain joins TRBV7-2 and TRBJ2-2; possibly TRBD1 for D (6 bases). Germline assignment: CDR1 SGHTA and CDR2 FQGNSA. V was cut by 5 bases and J by 4 bases, with 17 bases left in between. This CDR3 is built from 16 residues. The CDR3 sequence: CASSPGRGRGTGELFF. The CDR3 region has the DNA TGTGCCAGCAGCCCCGGCAGGGGTCGTGGCACCGGGGAGCTGTTTTTT.

V and J are TRBV10-3 and TRBJ2-7; D might be TRBD1 (6 bases). There are 12 residues in the CDR3. V shed 9 bases and J shed 4 bases, with 13 bases lying between them. Germline CDR1 reads ENHRY; CDR2 reads SYGVKD. The CDR3 protein is CAIGQIGYEQYF. CDR3 DNA sequence: TGTGCCATTGGACAGATAGGATACGAGCAGTACTTC.

The chain joins TRBV7-6 to TRBJ2-5; TRBD2 aligns across 8 bases. With 6 bases clipped from V and 1 base from J, the junction kept 1 base outside the gene matches. Germline-derived CDR1 and CDR2 are SGHVS and FNYEAQ. The length of the CDR3 is 13 residues. The CDR3 spells CASRLAVQETQYF. CDR3 nucleotide sequence: TGTGCCAGCAGACTAGCGGTCCAAGAGACCCAGTACTTC.

Only a few counts were recorded for this clone. This chain connects TRBV5-4 to TRBJ1-6; 8 bases match TRBD1. J gave up 6 bases and V 4 bases, and 3 bases lay outside the gene matches. Germline V CDR1 and CDR2: SGHNT, YYREEE (reference sequence). This CDR3 contains 14 residues. DNA of the CDR3: TGTGCCAGCAGCACAGGACAGGGTAATTCACCCCTCCACTTT. Encoded protein: CASSTGQGNSPLHF.